This T cell receptor beta chain was captured in a study of blood T cell repertoires in COVID-19. Study at large: The United States, Italy and Spain were the sources of the acute and convalescent COVID-19 samples.

The assay was immunoSEQ multiplex PCR, and TCRdb's table has in-frame clones only and misses some. The sample includes over 200,000 clones, approximately 87% of them seen just once. Trimming at V came to 6 bases and at J to 7 bases, leaving 6 bases not matched to a gene. Germline-derived CDR1 and CDR2 are MNHEY and SMNVEV (reference sequence). The CDR3 extends over 15 amino acids. The TCR sequence derives from a woman aged 45-59 years with acute or convalescent COVID-19. Material for sequencing was peripheral blood. V and J are TRBV27 and TRBJ2-1; 13 bases are shared with TRBD2. CDR3 coding DNA: TGTGCCAGCAGACTAGCGGGAGGGCCAGGAAATGAGCAGTTCTTC. Amino acids: CASRLAGGPGNEQFF.